The 22 T cell receptor beta chains reported below all come from one sample, sequenced in a study of T cells in women clearing cervical HPV infection. Sequenced by immunoSEQ multiplex PCR; TCRdb stores in-frame clones only, minus some. The sample table includes about 46,000 clones. What was sequenced was blood buffy coat. The origin of the receptors is a woman aged 18-69 years with a cervical HPV16 infection that either progressed to CIN3+ or cleared (not recorded which).

A remark on this clone: The CDR3 is cut off 3 residues early in the read; its end comes from the germline J gene. The J gene is TRBJ2-1, the V gene TRBV7-3; 8 bases fit TRBD2. There are 20 residues in the CDR3. Trimming at V came to 1 base and at J to 1 base, leaving 15 bases not matched to a gene. Germline V CDR1 and CDR2: SGHTA, FQGTGA. CDR3 DNA, as far as it was read: TGTGCCAGCAGCTTAAGACTTTTATCGGGACTAGATAGTTCCTACAATGAG. Amino acid sequence: CASSLRLLSGLDSSYNE. The whole CDR3 is CASSLRLLSGLDSSYNEQFF.

Of note for this clone: The read ends 3 residues early relative to the CDR3; the germline J gene fills the gap. The rearrangement links TRBV30 to TRBJ1-4, with 8 bases identical to TRBD1. The junction had 7 bases not matched to a gene; V was cut back by 3 bases and J by 1 base. Germline lookup yields CDR1 GTSNPN and CDR2 SVGIG (reference sequence). The CDR3 length is 16 residues. The part of the CDR3 DNA that was read is TGTGCCTGGAGGAGACAGGGGATGGGAACTAATGAAAAA. Its protein product is CAWRRQGMGTNEK. The entire CDR3 protein is CAWRRQGMGTNEKLFF. The variable domain in full, completed from reference TRBV30 and TRBJ1-4, reads SQTIHQWPATLVQPVGSPLSLECTVEGTSNPNLYWYRQAAGRGLQLLFYSVGIGQISSEVPQNLSASRPQDRQFILSSKKLLLSDSGFYLCAWRRQGMGTNEKLFFGSGTQLSVL.

As regards this clone: The read is 3 residues too short to cover the CDR3 end, so that end is filled in from the germline J gene. The chain is built from TRBV29-1 and TRBJ1-2; 7 bases agree with TRBD1. Looked up from germline, CDR1 is SQVTM and CDR2 is ANQGSEA. The J segment lost 5 bases and the V segment lost 4 bases, leaving 10 bases of the junction unmatched. The CDR3 totals 14 residues. Here the CDR3 reads CSVVIRDSPYGYTF. The sequenced CDR3 bases are TGCAGCGTTGTCATAAGGGACAGCCCTTATGGC.

Concerning this clone itself: The CDR3 end is not reached by the read, which stops 3 residues before it; the germline J gene fills it in. The V call is TRBV20-1, the J call TRBJ1-4; TRBD1 might be the D (6 bases). The length of the CDR3 is 16 residues. The germline CDR1 and CDR2 sequences are DFQATT and SNEGSKA (reference sequence). Trimming pared 0 bases from V and 7 bases from J, leaving 18 bases between. The part of the CDR3 DNA that was read is TGCAGTGCTAGAGATATACAGGGAGGGTTAAGTGAAAAA. It is translated as CSARDIQGGLSEK. From start to end, the CDR3 is CSARDIQGGLSEKLFF.

Concerning this clone: The read ends 3 residues early relative to the CDR3; the germline J gene fills the gap. The rearrangement links TRBV19 to TRBJ2-7; no clear D. CDR3 length: 14 amino acids. Germline V gene lookup returns CDR1 LNHDA and CDR2 SQIVND (reference sequence). Trimming removed 1 base from V and 0 bases from J, with 7 bases in between. CDR3 loop: CASSIAASSYEQYF. The CDR3 bases that were read are TGTGCCAGTAGTATAGCCGCGAGCTCCTACGAG. The variable domain in full, completed from reference TRBV19 and TRBJ2-7, reads DGGITQSPKYLFRKEGQNVTLSCEQNLNHDAMYWYRQDPGQGLRLIYYSQIVNDFQKGDIAEGYSVSREKKESFPLTVTSAQKNPTAFYLCASSIAASSYEQYFGPGTRLTVT.

CDR3 sequence: CASSPGTGVSPLHF. The sequenced part of the CDR3 DNA is TGCGCCAGCAGCCCGGGGACAGGGGTATCGCCC. The gene calls are TRBV5-1 and TRBJ1-6, with 10 positions matching TRBD1. The sequence runs out 3 residues before the end of the CDR3; the remainder is reconstructed from the germline J gene. Germline loops: CDR1 SGHRS, CDR2 YFSETQ. The CDR3 runs 14 residues.

Note on this clone: The CDR3 is cut off 3 residues early in the read; its end comes from the germline J gene. The chain combines TRBV20-1 with TRBJ2-1; D is unresolved. The CDR3 consists of 13 residues. Trimming stripped 6 bases from V and 6 bases from J, with 15 bases between. In germline, CDR1 is DFQATT, CDR2 SNEGSKA (reference sequence). This CDR3 is CSARKKDFNEQFF. The sequenced part of the CDR3 DNA is TGCAGTGCAAGAAAGAAAGACTTCAATGAG.

For this clone: The read stops 3 residues short of the end of the CDR3; the missing end is completed from the germline J gene. The chain combines TRBV20-1 with TRBJ2-5, with D maybe TRBD2 (5 bases). The CDR3 extends over 13 amino acids. CDR1 DFQATT and CDR2 SNEGSKA come from the germline V gene (reference sequence). Trimming took off 2 bases at V and 5 bases at J, with 12 bases between the two ends. CDR3 DNA, as far as it was read: TGCAGTGCTAGATCGGACTTGGGGGAGACC. Its translation is CSARSDLGET. The full CDR3 protein reads CSARSDLGETQYF.

In the case of this clone: The CDR3 goes on 3 residues after the read ends, and that part is filled in from the germline J gene. The genes are TRBV19 and TRBJ2-5; D unclear. Germline lookup yields CDR1 LNHDA and CDR2 SQIVND (reference sequence). V dropped 4 bases and J dropped 0 bases, with 6 bases sitting between them. The CDR3 runs 13 residues. Incomplete CDR3 DNA: TGTGCCAGTAGTAAACAGTACCAAGAGACC. Encoded protein: CASSKQYQET. The entire CDR3 reads CASSKQYQETQYF. Drawing the rest from reference TRBV19 and TRBJ2-5, the complete variable domain is DGGITQSPKYLFRKEGQNVTLSCEQNLNHDAMYWYRQDPGQGLRLIYYSQIVNDFQKGDIAEGYSVSREKKESFPLTVTSAQKNPTAFYLCASSKQYQETQYFGPGTRLLVL.

Remarks on this clone: The CDR3 is cut off 3 residues early in the read; its end comes from the germline J gene. The chain is built from TRBV7-9 and TRBJ2-3; 7 bases match TRBD2. CDR3 length: 15 residues. Germline V gene sequence: CDR1 SEHNR, CDR2 FQNEAQ (reference sequence). The V gene end was trimmed by 5 bases and the J gene end by 2 bases; junction bases not matched to a gene: 7. The DNA read from the CDR3 is TGTGCCAGCAGCCATTTCGGGGGGAACACAGATACG. Amino acid sequence: CASSHFGGNTDT. The full CDR3 protein is CASSHFGGNTDTQYF.

With regard to this clone: The read ends 3 residues early relative to the CDR3; the germline J gene fills the gap. This chain joins TRBV6-1 and TRBJ2-3; D may be TRBD2 (5 bases). Per germline, CDR1 MNHNS and CDR2 SASEGT. This CDR3 comprises 14 residues. V was cut by 1 base and J by 3 bases, with 8 bases left in between. The CDR3 spells CASSEGSGTDTQYF. The CDR3 bases that were read are TGTGCCAGCAGTGAAGGGAGCGGTACAGATACG.

As to this clone: Coverage ceases 3 residues before the CDR3 finishes, and the germline J gene fills in the end. The chain is built from TRBV6-2 or TRBV6-3 and TRBJ2-7; 7 nucleotides match TRBD1. V lost 6 bases to trimming and J lost 1 base; unmatched junction nucleotides: 6. CDR3 length: 14 amino acids. Germline V CDR1 and CDR2: MNHEY, SVGEGT. Incomplete CDR3 DNA: TGTGCCAGCAGAAAAGACAGGGCGTCCTACGAG. It is translated as CASRKDRASYE. The entire CDR3 sequence reads CASRKDRASYEQYF.

CDR3 amino acids: CSASGLASIETQYF. The covered CDR3 bases are TGCAGTGCTTCGGGACTAGCAAGCATCGAGACC. The gene calls are TRBV20-1 and TRBJ2-5; TRBD2 matches 9 bases. The CDR3 end is not reached by the read, which stops 3 residues before it; the germline J gene fills it in. The CDR3 has 14 residues. CDR1 is DFQATT, CDR2 SNEGSKA, per germline (reference sequence). The trim removed 5 bases at V and 5 bases at J, leaving 9 bases unmatched.

About this clone itself: The read falls 3 residues short of the CDR3 end, and the missing part is taken from the germline J gene. This chain uses TRBV19 with TRBJ1-4; 10 nucleotides match TRBD1. Germline lookup yields CDR1 LNHDA and CDR2 SQIVND (reference sequence). The CDR3 length is 15 residues. The CDR3 spells CASSPRQGAGSPLFF. The CDR3 bases that were read are TGTGCCAGTAGTCCCCGACAGGGGGCAGGTTCACCA.

Partial CDR3 DNA: TGCAGTGCCCCCTCCTCCTACGAG. It yields the protein CSAPSSYE. Given in full, the CDR3 is CSAPSSYEQYF. The chain has TRBV20-1 and TRBJ2-7; D not certain. The read halts 3 residues ahead of the CDR3 end, with the missing end drawn from the germline J gene. CDR3 size: 11 residues. The ends were cut back, 6 bases at V and 0 bases at J, with 6 bases in the middle. Germline V lookup: CDR1 DFQATT, CDR2 SNEGSKA (reference sequence).

This clone registers medium-sized by frequency. The read stops 3 residues short of the end of the CDR3; the missing end is completed from the germline J gene. The chain carries TRBV20-1 and TRBJ2-3; the D is unclear. The ends were cut back, 3 bases at V and 5 bases at J, with 6 bases in the middle. Germline V gene data show CDR1 as DFQATT and CDR2 as SNEGSKA (reference sequence). The CDR3 is 11 amino acids. The sequenced CDR3 bases are TGCAGTGCTAGCCTAGGAGATACG. It translates to CSASLGDT. The CDR3 in its entirety is CSASLGDTQYF.

The CDR3 DNA, read in part, is TGCGCCAGCAGCTTGGGACCCAGGGGTTCTAATTCACCC. It specifies CASSLGPRGSNSP. The full CDR3 sequence reads CASSLGPRGSNSPLHF. The chain has TRBV5-1 and TRBJ1-6; D may be TRBD1 (6 bases). The DNA ends 3 residues before the CDR3 does, and the rest of the CDR3 is filled in from the germline J gene. This CDR3 is built from 16 residues. V was shortened by 0 bases and J by 6 bases, with 13 bases between the two germline ends. Per germline, CDR1 SGHRS and CDR2 YFSETQ. Complete variable domain (other parts from reference TRBV5-1 and TRBJ1-6): KAGVTQTPRYLIKTRGQQVTLSCSPISGHRSVSWYQQTPGQGLQFLFEYFSETQRNKGNFPGRFSGRQFSNSRSEMNVSTLELGDSALYLCASSLGPRGSNSPLHFGNGTRLTVT.

On this clone: The read comes to an end 3 residues before the CDR3 does, leaving the germline J gene to fill in the end. The rearrangement joins TRBV7-9 to TRBJ2-3; D perhaps matches TRBD2 (6 bases). The CDR3 covers 14 residues. From germline, CDR1 is SEHNR and CDR2 FQNEAQ (reference sequence). CDR3 DNA, as far as it was read: TGTGCCAGCAGCCCAGGTGGGGGGAATCAGCCG. Amino acid sequence: CASSPGGGNQP. The whole CDR3 is CASSPGGGNQPQYF.

Concerning this clone: The CDR3 end lies 3 residues beyond the end of the read and is filled in from the germline J gene. The V call is TRBV7-6, the J call TRBJ1-5; 9 bases agree with TRBD1. Germline V gene data show CDR1 as SGHVS and CDR2 as FNYEAQ. CDR3 length equals 16 residues. J lost 5 bases, V lost 0 bases, and 5 bases had no gene match. The CDR3 spells CASSLAGTGIDQPQHF. The sequenced part of the CDR3 DNA is TGTGCCAGCAGCTTAGCAGGGACAGGGATCGATCAGCCC. Complete variable domain (other parts from reference TRBV7-6 and TRBJ1-5): GAGVSQSPRYKVTKRGQDVALRCDPISGHVSLYWYRQALGQGPEFLTYFNYEAQQDKSGLPNDRFSAERPEGSISTLTIQRTEQRDSAMYRCASSLAGTGIDQPQHFGDGTRLSIL.

Turning to this clone: The sequence runs out 3 residues before the end of the CDR3; the remainder is reconstructed from the germline J gene. This chain joins TRBV2 and TRBJ2-3; D gene unclear. Germline-derived CDR1 and CDR2 are SNHLY and FYNNEI. The CDR3 covers 12 residues. V dropped 7 bases and J dropped 4 bases, with 9 bases sitting between them. The CDR3 protein is CASTRFSDTQYF. The DNA read from the CDR3 is TGTGCCAGCACGCGCTTCTCAGATACG.

A remark on this clone: The CDR3 end falls 3 residues outside the read, so it is completed with the germline J gene. The chain has TRBV12-5 and TRBJ2-3, with 7 bases that match TRBD2. Trimming took 1 base from V and 0 from J; bases not matched to a gene: 4. Germline V CDR1 and CDR2: LGHNT, FRNRAP. The CDR3 contains 16 residues. CDR3 sequence reads: CASGLGSSGSTDTQYF. Incomplete CDR3 DNA: TGTGCTAGTGGTTTGGGGTCTAGCGGTAGCACAGATACG.

Comment on this clone: The sequenced fragment ends 3 residues before the CDR3 boundary, so the rest is inferred from the germline J gene. The rearrangement uses TRBV6-8 and TRBJ2-5; 11 positions agree with TRBD2. Germline loops: CDR1 MNHGY, CDR2 SAAAGT. The CDR3 contains 19 residues. Germline trimming cut 0 bases from V and 3 bases from J; bases unmatched to any gene: 12. This CDR3 is CASSYSLGTSGSWKETQYF. Incomplete CDR3 DNA: TGTGCCAGCAGTTACTCCCTAGGAACTAGCGGGAGTTGGAAAGAGACC.